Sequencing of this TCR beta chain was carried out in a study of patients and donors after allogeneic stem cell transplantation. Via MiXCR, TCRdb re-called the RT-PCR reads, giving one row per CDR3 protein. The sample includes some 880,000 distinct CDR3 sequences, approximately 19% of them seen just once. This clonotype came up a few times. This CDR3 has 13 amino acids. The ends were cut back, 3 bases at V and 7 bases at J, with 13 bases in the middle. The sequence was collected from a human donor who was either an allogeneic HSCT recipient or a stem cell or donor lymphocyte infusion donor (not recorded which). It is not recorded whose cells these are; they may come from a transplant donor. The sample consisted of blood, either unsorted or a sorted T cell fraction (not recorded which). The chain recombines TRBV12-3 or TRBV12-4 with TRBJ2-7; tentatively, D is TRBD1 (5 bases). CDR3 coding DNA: TGTGCCAGCAGTTTGGAACAGGACGGGGAGCAGTACTTC. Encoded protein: CASSLEQDGEQYF.